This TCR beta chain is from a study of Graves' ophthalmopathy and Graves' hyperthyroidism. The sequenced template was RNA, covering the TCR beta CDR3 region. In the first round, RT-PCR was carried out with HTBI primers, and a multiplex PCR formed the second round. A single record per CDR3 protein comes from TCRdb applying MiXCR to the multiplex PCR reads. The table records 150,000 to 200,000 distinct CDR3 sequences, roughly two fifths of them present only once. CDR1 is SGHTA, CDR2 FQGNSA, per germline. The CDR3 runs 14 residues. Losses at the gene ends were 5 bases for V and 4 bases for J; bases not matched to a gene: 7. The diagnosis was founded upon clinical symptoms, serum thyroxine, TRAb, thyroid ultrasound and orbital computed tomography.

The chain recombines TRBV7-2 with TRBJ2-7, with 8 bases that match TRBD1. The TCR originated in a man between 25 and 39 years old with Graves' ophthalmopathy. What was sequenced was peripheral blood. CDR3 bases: TGTGCCAGCAGCCCGGGACAGGTCAATTACGAGCAGTACTTC. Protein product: CASSPGQVNYEQYF. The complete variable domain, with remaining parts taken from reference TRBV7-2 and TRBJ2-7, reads GAGVSQSPSNKVTEKGKDVELRCDPISGHTALYWYRQSLGQGLEFLIYFQGNSAPDKSGLPSDRFSAERTGGSVSTLTIQRTQQEDSAVYLCASSPGQVNYEQYFGPGTRLTVT.